The next 29 T cell receptor beta chains were all read from a single sample in a study of blood T cell repertoires in COVID-19. Libraries were prepared by immunoSEQ multiplex PCR; TCRdb keeps only in-frame clonotypes and omits some of them. The table shows some 120,000 clones, with about 90% occurring only once. Sequencing was done on a sample of peripheral blood. The receptors were sampled from a woman between 50 and 59 years old who had recovered from COVID-19.

The rearrangement uses TRBV30 and TRBJ2-3, with no clear D. V was clipped by 5 bases and J by 7 bases, with 7 bases between them. CDR1 and CDR2 (germline): GTSNPN, SVGIG (reference sequence). The CDR3 runs 10 residues. The CDR3 DNA reads TGTGCCTGGGGTGGTAATACGCAGTATTTT. This gives the protein CAWGGNTQYF.

The chain employs TRBV28 and TRBJ2-1, with D uncertain. Germline CDR1 is MDHEN and CDR2 is SYDVKM. This CDR3 region has 15 residues. The V end was cut by 2 bases, the J end by 0 bases, with 8 bases between. Written as DNA, the CDR3 is TGTGCCAGCAGTTTACCTGGTAGCTCCTACAATGAGCAGTTCTTC. The encoded protein is CASSLPGSSYNEQFF.

This clone was picked up a small number of times. The rearrangement uses TRBV19 and TRBJ2-5, with 7 bases matching TRBD1. The trim removed 4 bases at V and 2 bases at J, leaving 7 bases unmatched. There are 15 residues in the CDR3. Germline lookup yields CDR1 LNHDA and CDR2 SQIVND (reference sequence). CDR3 nucleotide sequence: TGTGCCAGTAGTAAAGACAGGGTCGGGCAAGAGACCCAGTACTTC. Protein product: CASSKDRVGQETQYF.

The chain is built from TRBV30 and TRBJ2-1; TRBD2 agrees at 8 bases. The ends lost 6 bases at V and 3 bases at J; junction bases unmatched: 10. The germline gives CDR1 GTSNPN, CDR2 SVGIG (reference sequence). CDR3 size: 15 residues. CDR3 protein: CACQIGRAGYNEQFF. The CDR3 coding sequence is TGTGCCTGTCAAATCGGGAGGGCCGGCTACAATGAGCAGTTCTTC.

The chain recombines TRBV6-2 or TRBV6-3 with TRBJ2-7; unclear D gene. Per the germline V gene, CDR1 is MNHEY and CDR2 is SVGEGT. This CDR3 region has 15 residues. Deletions cut 2 bases from V and 6 bases from J, with 17 bases between. The CDR3 loop reads CASSYRGLRKIEQYF. The CDR3 coding sequence is TGTGCCAGCAGTTACCGAGGATTACGTAAAATCGAGCAGTACTTC.

The chain employs TRBV28 and TRBJ1-5; D might be TRBD1 (5 bases). The CDR3 consists of 14 residues. Deletions cut 5 bases from V and 3 bases from J, with 11 bases between. The V gene's germline CDR1 is MDHEN and CDR2 SYDVKM. CDR3 sequence: CASSPPGLNQPQHF. In nucleotides, the CDR3 is TGTGCCAGCAGTCCACCGGGACTCAATCAGCCCCAGCATTTT. The entire variable domain, with the rest obtained from reference TRBV28 and TRBJ1-5, is as follows: DVKVTQSSRYLVKRTGEKVFLECVQDMDHENMFWYRQDPGLGLRLIYFSYDVKMKEKGDIPEGYSVSREKKERFSLILESASTNQTSMYLCASSPPGLNQPQHFGDGTRLSIL.

This chain connects TRBV19 to TRBJ2-7; 7 bases are a match to TRBD2. Germline V gene data show CDR1 as LNHDA and CDR2 as SQIVND (reference sequence). The CDR3 is 14 residues long. The ends lost 5 bases at V and 3 bases at J; junction bases unmatched: 7. The CDR3 nucleotides are TGTGCCAGTAGTCCCCGGGACTACCTCTACGAGCAGTACTTC. It is translated as CASSPRDYLYEQYF.

The chain carries TRBV6-2 or TRBV6-3 and TRBJ2-1; a weak D match, TRBD2 (6 bases). Germline V gives CDR1 MNHEY, CDR2 SVGEGT. This CDR3 region has 18 residues. Trimming pared 4 bases from V and 6 bases from J, leaving 25 bases between. The CDR3 protein is CASSSGRVGRHEGNEQFF. The CDR3 DNA sequence: TGTGCCAGCAGTTCCGGTCGAGTCGGGAGACATGAGGGCAATGAGCAGTTCTTC.

This clone was found a few times. In the same sample, other DNA sequences code for this CDR3. CDR3 sequence: CASSPRGGANTEAFF. The CDR3 DNA reads as TGTGCCAGCAGCCCTCGGGGAGGGGCGAACACTGAAGCTTTCTTT. This rearrangement joins TRBV9 to TRBJ1-1; D perhaps matches TRBD1 (5 bases). Trimming removed 4 bases from V and 1 base from J, with 14 bases in between. This CDR3 is built from 15 residues. Germline-derived CDR1 and CDR2 are SGDLS and YYNGEE.

The V gene is TRBV12-5, the J gene TRBJ1-4; tentatively, D is TRBD1 (6 bases). This CDR3 has 16 amino acids. The germline gives CDR1 LGHNT, CDR2 FRNRAP. V gave up 1 base and J gave up 6 bases, with 15 bases separating them. CDR3 in DNA: TGTGCTAGTGGTTTGGAGACAGGTTCCGGCCATGAAAAACTGTTTTTT. Its translation is CASGLETGSGHEKLFF.

The CDR3 sequence is CASSRLDYGYTF. The CDR3 DNA follows: TGTGCCAGCAGCCGCTTAGACTATGGCTACACCTTC. The V gene is TRBV7-9, the J gene TRBJ1-2; no firm D call. Trimming removed 5 bases from V and 3 bases from J, with 7 bases in between. Germline V gene data show CDR1 as SEHNR and CDR2 as FQNEAQ (reference sequence). The CDR3 runs 12 residues.

The chain links TRBV4-3 to TRBJ2-1; possibly TRBD2 for D (6 bases). The CDR3 extends over 15 amino acids. Looked up from germline, CDR1 is LGHNA and CDR2 is YSLEER. Trimming took off 0 bases at V and 7 bases at J, with 13 bases between the two ends. CDR3 sequence (DNA): TGCGCCAGCAGCCAAGACCCGGGAGTCTTTAATGAGCAGTTCTTC. It codes for CASSQDPGVFNEQFF.

This clone was seen only once. The rearrangement links TRBV20-1 to TRBJ2-7; 9 bases fit TRBD1. The trim removed 3 bases at V and 5 bases at J, leaving 8 bases unmatched. Germline assignment: CDR1 DFQATT and CDR2 SNEGSKA (reference sequence). The CDR3 spans 14 residues. The CDR3 region is CSASRRDRVHEQYF. The CDR3, as DNA: TGCAGTGCTAGTAGGCGGGACAGGGTACACGAGCAGTACTTC.

V is TRBV7-6 and J is TRBJ2-1; 13 bases line up with TRBD2. The germline gives CDR1 SGHVS, CDR2 FNYEAQ. V lost 2 bases, J lost 4 bases, and 5 bases stayed unmatched. There are 17 residues in the CDR3. In DNA, the CDR3 is TGTGCCAGCAGCTTAACTAGCGGGAGGGCCAAGTACAATGAGCAGTTCTTC. Translation gives CASSLTSGRAKYNEQFF.

The chain links TRBV18 to TRBJ1-2; TRBD1 matches 10 bases. The CDR3 totals 17 residues. The junction had 11 bases not matched to a gene; V was cut back by 3 bases and J by 4 bases. Germline CDR1 and CDR2: KGHSH and LQKENI. CDR3 nucleotides: TGTGCCAGCTCACCCCTTGTCCCGGGACAGGGGCCCTATGGCTACACCTTC. Protein product: CASSPLVPGQGPYGYTF.

The genes are TRBV6-5 and TRBJ1-2; TRBD1 might be the D (6 bases). The CDR3 length is 14 residues. Germline V gene lookup returns CDR1 MNHEY and CDR2 SVGAGI. Trimming cost V 6 bases and J 4 bases, with 15 bases left between them. The CDR3 spells CASSRGQTRYGYTF. The DNA for the CDR3 is TGTGCCAGCAGCCGAGGACAGACCCGCTATGGCTACACCTTC.

V usage is TRBV29-1 and J usage is TRBJ1-1; tentatively, D is TRBD1 (6 bases). V shed 5 bases and J shed 7 bases, with 14 bases lying between them. This CDR3 spans 12 amino acids. Germline V gives CDR1 SQVTM, CDR2 ANQGSEA. CDR3 amino acids: CSVKRQGNEAFF. In DNA, the CDR3 is TGCAGCGTTAAGAGGCAGGGGAATGAAGCTTTCTTT.

The chain carries TRBV5-4 and TRBJ2-3, with D perhaps matching TRBD1 (5 bases). This CDR3 comprises 14 residues. Between the trimmed V and J ends, which lost 5 bases and 7 bases, there was a span of 17 bases. Per germline, CDR1 SGHNT and CDR2 YYREEE (reference sequence). For the CDR3, the DNA is TGTGCCAGCAGACAATGGGGTCTGGACAATACGCAGTATTTT. It yields the protein CASRQWGLDNTQYF.

The rearrangement links TRBV7-2 to TRBJ1-5; D not resolved. Germline V gives CDR1 SGHTA, CDR2 FQGNSA. V shed 5 bases and J shed 2 bases, with 16 bases lying between them. There are 16 residues in the CDR3. In DNA form, the CDR3 reads TGTGCCAGCAGCCCTAGCCCGGGGTTCGGCAATCAGCCCCAGCATTTT. This codes for CASSPSPGFGNQPQHF. The full variable domain, with the rest looked up from reference TRBV7-2 and TRBJ1-5, is GAGVSQSPSNKVTEKGKDVELRCDPISGHTALYWYRQSLGQGLEFLIYFQGNSAPDKSGLPSDRFSAERTGGSVSTLTIQRTQQEDSAVYLCASSPSPGFGNQPQHFGDGTRLSIL.

The chain recombines TRBV5-1 with TRBJ2-3; TRBD1 aligns across 9 bases. CDR3 length: 16 amino acids. Germline CDR1 is SGHRS and CDR2 is YFSETQ. The ends lost 4 bases at V and 2 bases at J; junction bases unmatched: 8. In DNA, the CDR3 is TGCGCCAGCAGCCTACTCGGGACAGGGACCACAGATACGCAGTATTTT. This codes for CASSLLGTGTTDTQYF.

The V gene is TRBV6-5, the J gene TRBJ1-1; D remains unclear. The germline V gene has CDR1 MNHEY and CDR2 SVGAGI. This CDR3 has 16 amino acids. The V end lost 1 base, the J end lost 1 base, and 13 bases lay between the germline ends. CDR3 sequence: CASSYLSGTTNTEAFF. The CDR3 DNA reads as TGTGCCAGCAGTTACTTGTCAGGAACCACGAACACTGAAGCTTTCTTT.

The chain joins TRBV20-1 to TRBJ2-5; 10 nucleotides align to TRBD2. The germline CDR1 and CDR2 sequences are DFQATT and SNEGSKA (reference sequence). This CDR3 contains 19 residues. Germline trimming cut 3 bases from V and 2 bases from J; bases unmatched to any gene: 18. CDR3 DNA sequence: TGCAGTGCTAGTGACGGCGGGGCTAGCGGGAGAGGGAGACAAGAGACCCAGTACTTC. Translation gives CSASDGGASGRGRQETQYF.

This clone has just one count. This chain connects TRBV2 to TRBJ2-5; tentatively, D is TRBD2 (6 bases). Germline CDR1 reads SNHLY; CDR2 reads FYNNEI. With 7 bases removed from V and 4 bases from J, the gap between germline ends came to 16 bases. There are 14 residues in the CDR3. For the CDR3, the DNA is TGTGCCAGCACGGGTCTAGCGATTCGAGAGACCCAGTACTTC. It encodes CASTGLAIRETQYF.

The V gene is TRBV21-1, the J gene TRBJ2-7; the table's D call of TRBD1 was not tested on the DNA. TRBV21-1 is noted as a pseudogene. This CDR3 is built from 15 residues. This CDR3 reads CASSKEVWTDYEQYF. The CDR3 region has the DNA TGTGCCAGCAGCAAAGAAGTGTGGACAGACTACGAGCAGTACTTC.

This clone was recorded a few times. The chain uses TRBV6-5 and TRBJ1-6, with a tentative D call TRBD1 (6 bases). V lost 6 bases to trimming and J lost 4 bases, with 13 bases between them. Per germline, CDR1 MNHEY and CDR2 SVGAGI. The CDR3 spans 15 residues. The CDR3 loop reads CASRSRTAYNSPLHF. DNA for the CDR3: TGTGCCAGCAGGTCCCGGACAGCTTATAATTCACCCCTCCACTTT.

The genes are TRBV5-4 and TRBJ1-2; 8 bases line up with TRBD1. V shed 0 bases, J shed 7 bases, and the junction held 8 bases outside the gene matches. This CDR3 is 15 amino acids long. Germline CDR1 is SGHNT and CDR2 is YYREEE (reference sequence). The CDR3 DNA sequence: TGTGCCAGCAGCTTGGTAGGCGGGACAGGCGGTGGCTACACCTTC. It specifies CASSLVGGTGGGYTF.

This chain joins TRBV3-1 (or the pseudogene TRBV3-2) and TRBJ2-7, with 8 positions matching TRBD1. Trimming took 2 bases from V and 4 from J; bases not matched to a gene: 10. The germline CDR1 and CDR2 sequences are LGHDT and YNNKEL (reference sequence). This CDR3 is built from 16 residues. DNA of the CDR3: TGTGCCAGCAGCCAATTTTCCGGGACAGGAAGATACGAGCAGTACTTC. Its translation: CASSQFSGTGRYEQYF.

The chain couples TRBV20-1 to TRBJ2-3, with TRBD2 as a possible D gene (6 bases). There are 13 residues in the CDR3. The V end was cut by 3 bases, the J end by 7 bases, with 14 bases between. Germline V gene data show CDR1 as DFQATT and CDR2 as SNEGSKA (reference sequence). This chain's CDR3 is CSASSAGLHTQYF. In nucleotides, the CDR3 is TGCAGTGCTAGTTCAGCGGGTCTCCATACGCAGTATTTT.

This chain joins TRBV19 and TRBJ2-1; 10 bases are shared with TRBD2. CDR3 size: 15 residues. Per the germline V gene, CDR1 is LNHDA and CDR2 is SQIVND (reference sequence). V was clipped by 1 base and J by 9 bases; unmatched bases: 6. The DNA for the CDR3 is TGTGCCAGTAGTATAGTTGTAGCGGGGGGACCTGAGCAGTTCTTC. Translated, it gives CASSIVVAGGPEQFF.